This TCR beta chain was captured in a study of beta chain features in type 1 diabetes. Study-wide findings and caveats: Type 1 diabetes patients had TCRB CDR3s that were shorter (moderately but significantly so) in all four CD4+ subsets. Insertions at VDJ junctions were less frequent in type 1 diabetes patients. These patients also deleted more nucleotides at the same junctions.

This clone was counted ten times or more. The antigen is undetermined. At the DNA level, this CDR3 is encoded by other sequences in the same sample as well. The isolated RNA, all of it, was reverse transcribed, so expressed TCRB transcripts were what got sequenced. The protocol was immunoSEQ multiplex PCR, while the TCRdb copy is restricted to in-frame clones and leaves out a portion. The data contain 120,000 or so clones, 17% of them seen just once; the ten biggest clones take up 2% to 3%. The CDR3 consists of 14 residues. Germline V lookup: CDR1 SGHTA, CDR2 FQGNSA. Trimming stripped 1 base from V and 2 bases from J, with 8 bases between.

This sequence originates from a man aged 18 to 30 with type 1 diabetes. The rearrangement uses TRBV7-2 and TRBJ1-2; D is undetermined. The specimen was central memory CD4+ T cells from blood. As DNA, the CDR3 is TGTGCCAGCAGCTTAGGAACAGCGAACTATGGCTACACCTTC. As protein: CASSLGTANYGYTF.